Listed below are T cell receptor beta chains from one sample, sequenced in a study of cytomegalovirus exposure and HLA in healthy donors. The assay was immunoSEQ multiplex PCR, and TCRdb's table has in-frame clones only and misses some. The sample shows around 220,000 clones, over 60% of them seen only once. The sequencing input was PBMCs. These receptors were obtained from a man between 35 and 55 years old in good health and CMV-seronegative. The CDR3 runs from the conserved cysteine through the conserved F or W. Fields, in order: D gene, clone size, V gene, CDR3 length, CDR3 protein. D genes are given only for firm matches. Size values are once, few and many counts, or a class for expanded clones, and some rows have none.

d_gene: TRBD1
abundance: .
v_gene: TRBV11-2
len: 13
CDR3aa: CASSGQGAGEQYF

d_gene: .
abundance: .
v_gene: TRBV7-2
len: 15
CDR3aa: CASSSRRVGTGELFF

d_gene: .
abundance: .
v_gene: TRBV28
len: 14
CDR3aa: CASKGGTSSREQYF

d_gene: .
abundance: .
v_gene: TRBV7-9
len: 15
CDR3aa: CASSLESGSNSPLHF

d_gene: TRBD2
abundance: .
v_gene: TRBV6-5
len: 15
CDR3aa: CASSFWGGGKDTQYF

d_gene: TRBD2
abundance: .
v_gene: TRBV28
len: 13
CDR3aa: CASSASGVETQYF

d_gene: .
abundance: .
v_gene: TRBV7-2
len: 16
CDR3aa: CASSYSSALLYNEQFF

d_gene: .
abundance: .
v_gene: TRBV6-6
len: 13
CDR3aa: CASRETTYNEQFF

d_gene: TRBD1
abundance: .
v_gene: TRBV5-1
len: 16
CDR3aa: CASSFPGQAYNYGYTF

d_gene: .
abundance: .
v_gene: TRBV5-6
len: 17
CDR3aa: CASSHGGAPHAYNEQFF

d_gene: TRBD2
abundance: .
v_gene: TRBV15
len: 14
CDR3aa: CATSIPRGADTQYF

d_gene: .
abundance: .
v_gene: TRBV12-2
len: 19
CDR3aa: CASRPKAVGRGQSYNEQFF

d_gene: TRBD2
abundance: .
v_gene: TRBV10-3
len: 13
CDR3aa: CAIKRLADNEQFF

d_gene: .
abundance: .
v_gene: TRBV7-2
len: 13
CDR3aa: CASSLGVRYEQYF

d_gene: .
abundance: few
v_gene: TRBV9
len: 15
CDR3aa: CASSVAGGAGNTIYF

d_gene: .
abundance: .
v_gene: TRBV13
len: 14
CDR3aa: CASSFSPEAYEQYF

d_gene: .
abundance: once
v_gene: TRBV19
len: 16
CDR3aa: CASSMGRTEANYGYTF

d_gene: .
abundance: once
v_gene: TRBV15
len: 15
CDR3aa: CATSRPGSLNEKLFF

d_gene: TRBD1
abundance: .
v_gene: TRBV7-6
len: 16
CDR3aa: CASSLMPQGARTEAFF

d_gene: TRBD1
abundance: .
v_gene: TRBV6-1
len: 15
CDR3aa: CASSASGTANQPQHF

d_gene: TRBD1
abundance: .
v_gene: TRBV5-1
len: 14
CDR3aa: CASSLEGANSPLHF

d_gene: .
abundance: .
v_gene: TRBV29-1
len: 11
CDR3aa: CSVGHLREQYF

d_gene: TRBD2
abundance: .
v_gene: TRBV30
len: 12
CDR3aa: CAWRTGTSQQYF

d_gene: .
abundance: .
v_gene: TRBV21-1
len: 16
CDR3aa: CASSTRLTRSSYEQYF

d_gene: TRBD1
abundance: once
v_gene: TRBV7-3
len: 15
CDR3aa: CASSIQGGADQPQHF

d_gene: TRBD1
abundance: .
v_gene: TRBV28
len: 14
CDR3aa: CASSLRTGVRPQHF

d_gene: .
abundance: few
v_gene: TRBV19
len: 14
CDR3aa: CASSLQGSSYEQYF

d_gene: .
abundance: .
v_gene: TRBV29-1
len: 15
CDR3aa: CSVEDRGRGRGTQYF

d_gene: .
abundance: .
v_gene: TRBV29-1
len: 13
CDR3aa: CSVRPPGPDTQYF

d_gene: TRBD2
abundance: .
v_gene: TRBV2
len: 16
CDR3aa: CASSSGRGSSTDTQYF

d_gene: TRBD2
abundance: .
v_gene: TRBV5-1
len: 15
CDR3aa: CASSSGLAATDTQYF

d_gene: TRBD1
abundance: .
v_gene: TRBV4-3
len: 16
CDR3aa: CASSQPTGTADPKQFF

d_gene: .
abundance: .
v_gene: TRBV12-5
len: 17
CDR3aa: CASGGDAGWYSNQPQHF

d_gene: .
abundance: .
v_gene: TRBV5-6
len: 15
CDR3aa: CASSLVTGGAETQYF

d_gene: TRBD1
abundance: once
v_gene: TRBV5-6
len: 16
CDR3aa: CASSLDRGLKTGELFF

d_gene: TRBD2
abundance: .
v_gene: TRBV5-4
len: 14
CDR3aa: CASSLELAGDEQYF

d_gene: .
abundance: .
v_gene: TRBV19
len: 18
CDR3aa: CASSNILTYTGTNEKLFF

d_gene: TRBD2
abundance: .
v_gene: TRBV6-4
len: 13
CDR3aa: CAGSGTSGYEQYF

d_gene: .
abundance: few
v_gene: TRBV10-3
len: 11
CDR3aa: CASSLSNEQFF

d_gene: .
abundance: .
v_gene: TRBV9
len: 14
CDR3aa: CASSVGGGTGELFF

d_gene: TRBD2
abundance: .
v_gene: TRBV5-1
len: 15
CDR3aa: CASSKGLAGAGEQYF

d_gene: .
abundance: .
v_gene: TRBV7-2
len: 19
CDR3aa: CASSSRGLTLPSSYNEQFF

d_gene: .
abundance: .
v_gene: TRBV4-3
len: 13
CDR3aa: CASSPRRTGELFF

d_gene: .
abundance: few
v_gene: TRBV5-1
len: 15
CDR3aa: CASSLGPGAGNTIYF

d_gene: .
abundance: .
v_gene: TRBV6-1
len: 14
CDR3aa: CASYKDRTDEKLFF

d_gene: TRBD2
abundance: .
v_gene: TRBV9
len: 16
CDR3aa: CASSGTGTRGLNEQFF

d_gene: TRBD1
abundance: .
v_gene: TRBV4-1
len: 19
CDR3aa: CASSQGGTGGFLAQETQYF

d_gene: TRBD1
abundance: .
v_gene: TRBV6-1
len: 16
CDR3aa: CASSERDRGPLGEPFF

d_gene: .
abundance: .
v_gene: TRBV28
len: 15
CDR3aa: CASSPPGGRGQPQHF

d_gene: .
abundance: .
v_gene: TRBV9
len: 15
CDR3aa: CASSVGSSSGGGYTF

d_gene: .
abundance: .
v_gene: TRBV15
len: 15
CDR3aa: CATSRGSGVNTEAFF

d_gene: .
abundance: .
v_gene: TRBV29-1
len: 12
CDR3aa: CSVVSDSYEQYF

d_gene: .
abundance: .
v_gene: TRBV4-2
len: 14
CDR3aa: CASSLDSRNEKLFF

d_gene: .
abundance: .
v_gene: TRBV27
len: 13
CDR3aa: CASSPDTYTEAFF

d_gene: .
abundance: .
v_gene: TRBV5-6
len: 15
CDR3aa: CASSLWQTNTGELFF

d_gene: TRBD1
abundance: .
v_gene: TRBV27
len: 19
CDR3aa: CASSSRTGEGVVENQPQHF

d_gene: TRBD1
abundance: once
v_gene: TRBV11-2
len: 15
CDR3aa: CASSLEETGNGELFF

d_gene: .
abundance: .
v_gene: TRBV18
len: 14
CDR3aa: CASSPGRNTYEQYF

d_gene: .
abundance: .
v_gene: TRBV7-6
len: 15
CDR3aa: CASSLVAGPNQPQHF